The 13 T cell receptor beta chains below were found in one sample sequenced in a study of blood T cell repertoires in COVID-19. Method: immunoSEQ multiplex PCR; TCRdb's copy keeps in-frame clones and lacks some. The table lists 140,000 to 150,000 clones, around 81% of them singletons. The sample consisted of peripheral blood. The source is a man in his sixties with active or convalescent COVID-19.

This clone appeared once. This rearrangement joins TRBV5-1 to TRBJ2-3, with D maybe TRBD2 (6 bases). The CDR3 sequence is 14 residues long. The germline V gene has CDR1 SGHRS and CDR2 YFSETQ. The germline V and J ends were trimmed by 4 bases and 2 bases, with 11 bases remaining between them. CDR3 bases: TGCGCCAGCAGCCCGGGAGTAATCACAGATACGCAGTATTTT. Translating gives CASSPGVITDTQYF.

The genes are TRBV5-1 and TRBJ2-1; perhaps TRBD2 as D (6 bases). The CDR3 sequence is 14 residues long. Germline lookup yields CDR1 SGHRS and CDR2 YFSETQ. Trimming pared 3 bases from V and 4 bases from J, leaving 11 bases between. The CDR3, as DNA: TGCGCCAGCAGCTCCGGGAGCGTATACAATGAGCAGTTCTTC. It yields the protein CASSSGSVYNEQFF.

This sequence joins TRBV4-3 and TRBJ1-6, with 8 nucleotides matching TRBD1. The CDR3 runs 15 residues. Germline CDR1 is LGHNA and CDR2 is YSLEER. V lost 1 base to trimming and J lost 8 bases; unmatched junction nucleotides: 4. The CDR3 DNA is TGCGCCAGCAGCCAAGTGGCAGGGGGCGATTCACCCCTCCACTTT. Translated: CASSQVAGGDSPLHF.

The J gene is TRBJ1-1, the V gene TRBV7-8; no clear D. The CDR3 has 14 residues. The V gene's germline CDR1 is SGHVS and CDR2 FQNEAQ. Trimming pared 5 bases from V and 6 bases from J, leaving 16 bases between. CDR3 sequence: CASSRYGVSAEAFF. The CDR3 nucleotides read TGTGCCAGCAGCCGATACGGAGTGAGTGCTGAAGCTTTCTTT.

This CDR3 reads CASSGDSSYEQYF. DNA of the CDR3: TGCGCCAGCAGCGGCGACAGCTCCTACGAGCAGTACTTC. The chain recombines TRBV5-1 with TRBJ2-7; possibly TRBD1 for D (5 bases). The CDR3 loop spans 13 amino acids. Germline V gene data show CDR1 as SGHRS and CDR2 as YFSETQ. The V and J ends lost 4 bases and 0 bases respectively, with 8 bases between them. The complete variable domain, with remaining parts taken from reference TRBV5-1 and TRBJ2-7, reads KAGVTQTPRYLIKTRGQQVTLSCSPISGHRSVSWYQQTPGQGLQFLFEYFSETQRNKGNFPGRFSGRQFSNSRSEMNVSTLELGDSALYLCASSGDSSYEQYFGPGTRLTVT.

The chain carries TRBV7-2 and TRBJ1-4; perhaps TRBD1 as D (6 bases). CDR3 length equals 14 residues. V was shortened by 5 bases and J by 6 bases, with 13 bases between the two germline ends. The germline V gene has CDR1 SGHTA and CDR2 FQGNSA. The DNA of the CDR3 is TGTGCCAGCAGCGCACAGGGTTACGATGAAAAACTGTTTTTT. It encodes CASSAQGYDEKLFF.

V and J are TRBV24-1 and TRBJ2-7, with D maybe TRBD2 (5 bases). In germline, CDR1 is KGHDR, CDR2 SFDVKD. Trimming took 7 bases from V and 5 from J, leaving 14 bases between them. This CDR3 has 13 residues. The CDR3 region has the DNA TGTGCCACCAGCCTAGGACGGAGGCACGAGCAGTACTTC. As protein: CATSLGRRHEQYF.

The chain has TRBV6-2 or TRBV6-3 and TRBJ1-1; D might be TRBD1 (5 bases). Germline CDR1 and CDR2: MNHEY and SVGEGT. V lost 2 bases and J 8 bases, leaving 12 bases between the germline ends. CDR3 size: 13 residues. The DNA for the CDR3 is TGTGCCAGCAGTTACCAACGGCAGGGAGAAGCTTTCTTT. Its protein product is CASSYQRQGEAFF.

The chain is built from TRBV21-1 and TRBJ2-1; the D call TRBD2 from the table was never checked on the DNA. TRBV21-1 is a recognized pseudogene. The CDR3 is 12 residues long. The CDR3 DNA is TGTGCCAGCACGGGCGGGTCCAGTGAGCAGTTCTTC. Translating gives CASTGGSSEQFF.

The rearrangement links TRBV18 to TRBJ2-1; the match to TRBD1 covers 7 bases. The V gene end was trimmed by 4 bases and the J gene end by 6 bases; junction bases not matched to a gene: 3. Germline CDR1 KGHSH, CDR2 LQKENI. This CDR3 comprises 13 residues. CDR3 protein: CASSRRDSNEQFF. CDR3 DNA sequence: TGTGCCAGCTCACGCCGGGACAGCAATGAGCAGTTCTTC. Combining the CDR3 with reference TRBV18 and TRBJ2-1 gives the whole variable domain NAGVMQNPRHLVRRRGQEARLRCSPMKGHSHVYWYRQLPEEGLKFMVYLQKENIIDESGMPKERFSAEFPKEGPSILRIQQVVRGDSAAYFCASSRRDSNEQFFGPGTRLTVL.

The chain uses TRBV28 and TRBJ1-6; D is undetermined. The CDR3 length is 16 residues. The V end lost 0 bases, the J end lost 0 bases, and 6 bases lay between the germline ends. In germline, CDR1 is MDHEN, CDR2 SYDVKM. CDR3 region: CASSLWRSSYNSPLHF. DNA of the CDR3: TGTGCCAGCAGTTTATGGAGGAGCTCCTATAATTCACCCCTCCACTTT.

Worth noting for this clone: The sample holds other DNA sequences that translate to the same CDR3. The chain couples TRBV12-3 or TRBV12-4 to TRBJ1-1; D is unresolved. This CDR3 contains 12 residues. V lost 1 base, J lost 4 bases, and 4 bases lay in between. The CDR3 loop is CASSLGSTEAFF. For the CDR3, the DNA is TGTGCCAGCAGTTTAGGGAGCACTGAAGCTTTCTTT.

This clone was seen more than once but under ten times. The genes are TRBV2 and TRBJ2-2; TRBD2 might be the D (6 bases). Germline V gene sequence: CDR1 SNHLY, CDR2 FYNNEI. The CDR3 is made up of 15 amino acids. With 5 bases removed from V and 5 bases from J, the gap between germline ends came to 15 bases. Written as DNA, the CDR3 is TGTGCCAGCAGTTTCAACCAACGGGGGACCGGGGAGCTGTTTTTT. This codes for CASSFNQRGTGELFF.